This paragraph covers one T cell receptor (beta chain) sequence. V gave up 6 bases and J gave up 0 bases, with 12 bases separating them. CDR3 length: 14 residues. From germline, CDR1 is MNHEY and CDR2 SVGAGI. This entry is derived from a study of blood T cell repertoires in COVID-19. Study information: Researchers got acute and convalescent COVID-19 samples from the United States, Italy and Spain. Sources were T cells, B-cell-depleted T cells, or PBMCs; the material itself was cDNA or gDNA.

The authors' processing: Quantification of nucleated cells was approximated via reference gene primer amplification. Generated by immunoSEQ multiplex PCR, the TCRdb table keeps only in-frame clones and is missing some. That table gives V, J and clone size, and the DNA gave D and trimming. Of around 130,000 clones in the sample, under 90% are singletons; the top ten hold more than 9%. The chain recombines TRBV6-5 with TRBJ2-7, with TRBD1 as a possible D gene (5 bases). The clonotype was recovered from an older woman with acute or convalescent COVID-19. Sequenced sample: peripheral blood. The CDR3 region has the DNA TGTGCCAGCAGACAGACAGAAAGCTCCTACGAGCAGTACTTC. This sequence encodes CASRQTESSYEQYF.